The present T cell receptor (beta chain) was sequenced within a study of cytomegalovirus exposure and HLA in healthy donors listed by TCRdb under 2017. Context from the whole study: An earlier analysis of roughly 570 of the donors reported under 300 Gb of sequence data and 117 million unique TCR beta sequences obtained from about 179 million T cells. Roughly 300 gigabases of sequencing data and around 90 million unique TCR sequences made up an early release that covered over 550 HLA-typed donors. Among the approximately 420 genotyped donors, roughly 80% belonged to the genetic ancestry cluster associated with self-reported Caucasian donors. The study aimed to test whether signatures of past pathogen exposure could be identified by cataloging public T cell receptors. Using immunosequencing, the study profiled T cell repertoires from about 620 subjects and related those repertoires to cytomegalovirus serostatus. Along with the approximately 700-subject first cohort, a separate validation cohort of over 90 different subjects was used. High-throughput TCR immunosequencing, statistical association of individual TCRs with disease status, and machine learning were combined to predict cytomegalovirus infection status. A later analysis re-analyzed previously published TCR beta repertoires from approximately 700 donors and added high-resolution HLA genotyping to study TCR occurrence patterns. The later analysis used no new phenotypic data to find candidate immune exposures, relying instead on TCR beta sequences and their occurrence across donors. In an earlier analysis of roughly 540 of the donors, high-throughput TCR beta sequencing was used to judge whether each TCR beta V gene segment behaved as functional or pseudogenic. Alongside the repertoire data, information on donor age, sex, ethnicity and CMV serostatus was compiled. In a later genetic analysis, genome-wide SNP genotypes for about 55% of the roughly 700 donors were used, and that subset was treated as a discovery cohort. All discovery cohort repertoires had been generated on a single sequencing platform. Class I and class II HLA loci were covered by the typing at four-digit resolution. Typing coverage varied by locus: 629-630 donors for A, B, C, DRB1 and DQB1; roughly 520 for DQA1; nearly 610 for DPA1; 450 to 480 for DPB1. Because of strong linkage in the cohort, four to six DR-DQ haplotypes were treated as single units for association and clustering. On average, roughly 250,000 unique TCR beta nucleotide sequences were sequenced per donor among 350 to 400 genotyped donors of the cohort, with 15% to 20% of those sequences being non-productive. What the research found in general, with its limitations: A total of 164 TCR beta chains were listed by the study as associated with cytomegalovirus. The classifier was reported to diagnose cytomegalovirus status with high specificity and sensitivity in both the original and validation cohorts. In a later analysis, several top co-occurrence clusters were reported to appear linked to parvovirus B19, influenza, CMV and Epstein-Barr virus. Because HLA typing was missing for some donors at each locus, association tests included only the typed subset. Only TCR beta chains were sequenced in this cohort, and the absence of alpha or paired-chain data limited detectable features. A later genetic analysis associated a missense DCLRE1C variant with V-gene and J-gene trimming of TCR beta chains, and an independent cohort replicated the association. Most CMV-associated TCR beta chains appeared to be HLA-restricted in a later analysis, and the HLA associations seemed to be driven largely by CMV exposure. Most TCR sequences were observed very rarely across donors, whereas some public TCRs were present in many individuals. In a later analysis, HLA-associated TCR beta chains showed more clonal expansion and lower generation probabilities than non-associated chains that were equally common. A few of the identified cytomegalovirus-associated TCR beta chains were confirmed in vitro to be specific for cytomegalovirus antigens. A further reported finding was that TCR beta sequences accurately predicted the HLA-A and HLA-B alleles for most subjects in the first cohort. In a later analysis, TCR association rates were found to vary across HLA loci, with the most associated TCRs seen for DRB1 alleles and the fewest for HLA-C alleles. For the cohort, immune exposure information was limited to CMV serostatus. Correlated functional status among segregating V segments might reflect linkage disequilibrium, but an unknown experimental factor could not be ruled out. Roughly uniform sequencing depth across donors was assumed in presence/absence analyses, although this assumption may not hold. The authors suggested that the approach could potentially be generalized to other disease states and immunological phenotypes. Compared with the approximately 720-donor mean, donors in an Asian-associated ancestry cluster had fewer N-insertions in productive TCRs, according to a later genetic analysis. In an earlier analysis of a few hundred of the donors, most TCR beta V segments were observed in productive rearrangements about 87% or about 30% of the time, broadly matching IMGT annotations. A cluster of highly shared sequence variants was judged likely to be a technical artifact of the sequencing pipeline. Specific HLA alleles were associated with 15,000 to 20,000 TCR beta sequences at a false discovery rate of 0.05 in a later analysis. About 15 rarely observed V segments, including chromosome 9 orphons, were excluded from the earlier analysis of several hundred of the donors because counts were too low. Strong co-occurrence of HLA alleles, especially DR and DQ, made assigning TCR associations to individual alleles difficult. Because the 87-base-pair reads could not distinguish some IMGT-functional V segments, including TRBV6-2 and TRBV6-3, those segments were excluded.

To prepare the library, the immunoSEQ multiplex PCR assay was applied. For the multiplex PCR, a mixture combining 60 forward primers for TCR Vbeta segments and 13 reverse primers for TCR Jbeta segments was used. Amplification of the CDR3 region of rearranged TCR beta genes was performed with a multiplex PCR assay on genomic DNA. The amplified TCR beta libraries were sequenced on the Illumina HiSeq System as 87-base-pair reads. The paper's processing steps were these. In a later analysis, tens of millions of unique TCR beta chains were counted across the approximately 640 repertoires, and roughly 11 million of these chains were shared by at least two donors. Raw reads were error-corrected and collapsed into unique sequences with a nearest-neighbor algorithm that merged closely related sequences to remove PCR and sequencing errors. CDR3 sequences were aligned to IMGT reference sequences to assign V, D and J gene segments. Each retained sequence needed at least a six-nucleotide match to both a V gene segment and a J gene segment. A rearrangement was called productive if the CDR3 had no stop codons and remained in frame with V and J, and every other rearrangement was called non-productive. CDR3 was defined by IMGT convention, running from the second conserved V-encoded cysteine to the conserved J-encoded phenylalanine. The earlier analysis of roughly 590 of the donors excluded sequences that lacked an unambiguous match to a single V gene segment. An earlier analysis of about 600 of the donors called V segments functional above 56.7% productive rearrangements and segregating when the between-donor standard deviation exceeded 5%. A statistical classification framework was built for diagnosing cytomegalovirus status from the catalog of TCR beta chain sequences. In a later analysis, TCR nucleotide sequences were compared against IMGT/GENE-DB human TR gene sequences so that V and J genes could be assigned. A later analysis assigned CDR3 sequences and most-parsimonious VDJ recombination scenarios with the TCRdist pipeline. In a later analysis, each TCR beta chain was defined by its CDR3 amino acid sequence together with its V-gene family, and reads lacking a unique V-gene family were excluded. In a later analysis, 450 to 600 highly shared, low-generation-probability nucleotide sequences were removed to address suspected cross-contamination and a sequencing artifact. A later analysis calculated a clonal expansion index for each public chain from normalized within-repertoire ranks of inferred template counts. Generation probabilities in a later analysis came from a VDJ recombination model fitted to out-of-frame rearrangements, and those results were checked against IGoR. In a later analysis, TCR-TCR, TCR-HLA and TCR-CMV co-occurrence was scored with hypergeometric tests, and a repertoire-size bias correction was applied to TCR pairs. False discovery rates were estimated in a later analysis by permuting HLA or CMV assignments 20 times. In a later analysis, co-occurring TCRs were grouped using DBSCAN, and TCRdist sequence similarity was added for clustering within HLA-allele-positive subsets. Repertoires with fewer than 30,000 or more than 120,000 public chains, plus five repertoires with anomalous nucleotide sharing, were excluded from co-occurrence clustering. The immuneACCESS repertoire file appears here via TCRdb, limited to in-frame rearrangements. These files lack a portion of the clones; in checked studies, under half of the deficit traces to unresolved V genes, and the cause of the others is not known. The V and J calls and the clone size are those of that table, but D and trimming were determined from the DNA. Within this sample are 75,000 to 95,000 clones, with roughly 69% of them counted one time only. The top ten constitute roughly 2.7% of the sample.

The cohort consisted of hundreds of healthy bone marrow donors. At the time of sampling, every cohort member was nominally healthy, though immune exposures that went unrecorded were likely present. The donor was CMV seronegative and was included in the group of a few hundred seronegative cohort members. Each donor provided a peripheral blood sample, and peripheral blood mononuclear cells were used for TCR beta sequencing. Genomic DNA extraction from the blood cell samples was performed with the Qiagen DNeasy Blood Extraction Kit. A word on this clone: Its antigen is unknown. No much larger clone exists at a distance of one base, and base qualities are not known.

In the germline V gene, CDR1 corresponds to LGHNA and CDR2 to YNFKEQ. Including cysteine and phenylalanine, the CDR3 has 15 amino acids. Only the CDR3 DNA stays, 45 bases, in frame from base 1. V lost 3 bases and J lost 6 bases, and the count of bases not matched to a germline gene is 9. The chain employs TRBV4-2 and TRBJ1-2; the junction holds 8 bases that match TRBD1. Sequenced sample: PBMCs. This TCR was recovered from a man aged 50-59 years in good health and CMV-seronegative. The DNA sequence is given as TGTGCCAGCAGCCAGGTCCCAGGGGGCGAGGATGGCTACACCTTC. It is translated as CASSQVPGGEDGYTF.